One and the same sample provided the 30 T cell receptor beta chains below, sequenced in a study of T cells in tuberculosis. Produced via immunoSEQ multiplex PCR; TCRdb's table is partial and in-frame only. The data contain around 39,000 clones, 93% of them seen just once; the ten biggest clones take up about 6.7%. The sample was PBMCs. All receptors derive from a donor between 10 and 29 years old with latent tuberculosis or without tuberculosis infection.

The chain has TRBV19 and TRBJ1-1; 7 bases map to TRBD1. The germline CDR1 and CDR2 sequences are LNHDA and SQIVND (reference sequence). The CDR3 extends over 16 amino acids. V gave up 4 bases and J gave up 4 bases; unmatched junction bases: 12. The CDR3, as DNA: TGTGCCAGTAGTACACCACCACGACAGGGAAGCACTGAAGCTTTCTTT. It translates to CASSTPPRQGSTEAFF.

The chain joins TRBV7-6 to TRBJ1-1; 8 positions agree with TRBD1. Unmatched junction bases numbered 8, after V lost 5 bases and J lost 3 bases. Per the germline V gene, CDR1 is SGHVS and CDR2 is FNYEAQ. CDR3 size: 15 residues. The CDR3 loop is CASSETTGVDTEAFF. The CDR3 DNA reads TGTGCCAGCAGCGAAACGACAGGGGTCGACACTGAAGCTTTCTTT. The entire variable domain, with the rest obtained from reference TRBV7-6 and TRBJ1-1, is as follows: GAGVSQSPRYKVTKRGQDVALRCDPISGHVSLYWYRQALGQGPEFLTYFNYEAQQDKSGLPNDRFSAERPEGSISTLTIQRTEQRDSAMYRCASSETTGVDTEAFFGQGTRLTVV.

CDR3 residues: CASSWDNSYEQYF. CDR3 bases: TGTGCCAGCAGCTGGGACAACTCCTACGAGCAGTACTTC. This chain connects TRBV5-4 to TRBJ2-7; TRBD1 might be the D (6 bases). V was cut by 3 bases and J by 0 bases, with 7 bases left in between. Germline lookup yields CDR1 SGHNT and CDR2 YYREEE (reference sequence). CDR3 length equals 13 residues.

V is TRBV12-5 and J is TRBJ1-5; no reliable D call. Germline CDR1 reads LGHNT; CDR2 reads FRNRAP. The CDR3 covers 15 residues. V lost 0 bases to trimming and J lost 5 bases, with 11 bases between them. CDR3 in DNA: TGTGCTAGTGGTTTGGTACGGGATCGGGATCAGCCCCAGCATTTT. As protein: CASGLVRDRDQPQHF.

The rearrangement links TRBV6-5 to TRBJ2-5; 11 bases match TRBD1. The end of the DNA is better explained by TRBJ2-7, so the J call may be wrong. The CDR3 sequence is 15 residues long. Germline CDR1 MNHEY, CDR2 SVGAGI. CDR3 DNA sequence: TGTGCCAGCAGTTACGCAGCCGGACAGGGGGCCGAGCAGTACTTC. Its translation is CASSYAAGQGAEQYF.

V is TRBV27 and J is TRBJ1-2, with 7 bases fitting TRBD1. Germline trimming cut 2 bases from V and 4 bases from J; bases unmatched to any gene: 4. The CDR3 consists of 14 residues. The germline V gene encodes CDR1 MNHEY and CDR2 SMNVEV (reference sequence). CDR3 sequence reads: CASSLAAGGYGYTF. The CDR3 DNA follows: TGTGCCAGCAGTTTAGCGGCAGGGGGCTATGGCTACACCTTC.

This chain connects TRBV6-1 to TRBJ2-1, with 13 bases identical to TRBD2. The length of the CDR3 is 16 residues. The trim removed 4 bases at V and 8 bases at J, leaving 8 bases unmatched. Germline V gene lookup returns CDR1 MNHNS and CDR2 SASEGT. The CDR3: CASSATSGGGLDEQFF. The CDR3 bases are TGTGCCAGCAGTGCCACTAGCGGGGGGGGCTTGGATGAGCAGTTCTTC.

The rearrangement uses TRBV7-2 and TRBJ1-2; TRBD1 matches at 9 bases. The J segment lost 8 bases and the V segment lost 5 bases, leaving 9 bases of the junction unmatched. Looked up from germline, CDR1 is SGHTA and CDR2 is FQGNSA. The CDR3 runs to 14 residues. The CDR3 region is CASSPKTGGSGYTF. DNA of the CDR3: TGTGCCAGCAGCCCGAAGACAGGGGGTAGCGGCTACACCTTC.

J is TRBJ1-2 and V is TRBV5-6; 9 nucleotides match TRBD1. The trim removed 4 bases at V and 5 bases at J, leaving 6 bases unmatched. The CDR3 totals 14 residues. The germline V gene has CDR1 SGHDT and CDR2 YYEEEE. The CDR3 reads CASSADRGFYGYTF. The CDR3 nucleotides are TGTGCCAGCAGCGCGGACAGGGGTTTTTATGGCTACACCTTC.

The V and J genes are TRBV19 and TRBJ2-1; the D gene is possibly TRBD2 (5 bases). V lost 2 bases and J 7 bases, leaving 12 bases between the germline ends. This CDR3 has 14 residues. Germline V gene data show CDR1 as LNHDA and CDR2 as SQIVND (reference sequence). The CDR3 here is CASSIYSGENEQFF. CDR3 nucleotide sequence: TGTGCCAGTAGTATATACAGTGGGGAGAATGAGCAGTTCTTC.

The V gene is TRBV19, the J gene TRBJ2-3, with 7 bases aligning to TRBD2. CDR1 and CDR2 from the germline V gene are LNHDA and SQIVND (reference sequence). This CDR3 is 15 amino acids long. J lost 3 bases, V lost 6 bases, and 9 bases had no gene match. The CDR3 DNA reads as TGTGCCAGTAGGAAGCGGGGCCGGGTGACAGATACGCAGTATTTT. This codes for CASRKRGRVTDTQYF. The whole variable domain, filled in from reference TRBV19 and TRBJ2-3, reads DGGITQSPKYLFRKEGQNVTLSCEQNLNHDAMYWYRQDPGQGLRLIYYSQIVNDFQKGDIAEGYSVSREKKESFPLTVTSAQKNPTAFYLCASRKRGRVTDTQYFGPGTRLTVL.

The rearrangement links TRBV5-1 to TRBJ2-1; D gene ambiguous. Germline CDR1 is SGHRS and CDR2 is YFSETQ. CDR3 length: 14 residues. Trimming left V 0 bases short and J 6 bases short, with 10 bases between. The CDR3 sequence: CASSLVLSINEQFF. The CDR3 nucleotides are TGCGCCAGCAGCTTGGTCCTTAGCATCAATGAGCAGTTCTTC.

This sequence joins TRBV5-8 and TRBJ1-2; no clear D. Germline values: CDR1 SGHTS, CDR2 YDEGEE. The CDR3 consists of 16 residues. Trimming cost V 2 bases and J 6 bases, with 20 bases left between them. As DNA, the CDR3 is TGTGCCAGCAGCTTCAGAGTCTCTACAGCTGCTCATGGCTACACCTTC. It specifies CASSFRVSTAAHGYTF.

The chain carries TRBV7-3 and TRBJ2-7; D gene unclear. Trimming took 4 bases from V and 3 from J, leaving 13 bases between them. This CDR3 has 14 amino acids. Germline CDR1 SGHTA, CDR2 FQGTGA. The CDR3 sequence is CASSYNGPGYEQYF. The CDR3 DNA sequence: TGTGCCAGCAGCTATAATGGTCCCGGCTACGAGCAGTACTTC.

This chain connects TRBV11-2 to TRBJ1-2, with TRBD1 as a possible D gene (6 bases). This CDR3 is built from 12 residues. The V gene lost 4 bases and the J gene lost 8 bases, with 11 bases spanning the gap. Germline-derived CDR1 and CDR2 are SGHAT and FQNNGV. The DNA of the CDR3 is TGTGCCAGCAGCTCCGCGGACAGCGGCTACACCTTC. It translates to CASSSADSGYTF.

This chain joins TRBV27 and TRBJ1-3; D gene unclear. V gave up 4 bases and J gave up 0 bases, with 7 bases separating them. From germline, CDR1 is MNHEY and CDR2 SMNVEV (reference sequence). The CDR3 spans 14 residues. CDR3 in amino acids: CASSSIGSGNTIYF. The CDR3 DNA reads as TGTGCCAGCAGTTCAATCGGCTCTGGAAACACCATATATTTT.

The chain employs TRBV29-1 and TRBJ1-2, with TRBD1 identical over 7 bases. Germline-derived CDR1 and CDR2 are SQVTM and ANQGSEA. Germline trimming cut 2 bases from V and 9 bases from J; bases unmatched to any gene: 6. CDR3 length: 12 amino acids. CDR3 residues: CSVERGQSSYTF. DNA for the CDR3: TGCAGCGTTGAAAGGGGGCAGAGTAGCTACACCTTC.

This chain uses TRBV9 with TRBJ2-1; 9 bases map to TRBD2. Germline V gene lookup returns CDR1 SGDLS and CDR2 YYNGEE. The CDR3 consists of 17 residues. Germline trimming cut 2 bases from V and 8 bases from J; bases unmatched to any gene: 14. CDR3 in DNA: TGTGCCAGCAGCGTTAATTTAAGGACTAGCGCTTTCGATGAGCAGTTCTTC. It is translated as CASSVNLRTSAFDEQFF.

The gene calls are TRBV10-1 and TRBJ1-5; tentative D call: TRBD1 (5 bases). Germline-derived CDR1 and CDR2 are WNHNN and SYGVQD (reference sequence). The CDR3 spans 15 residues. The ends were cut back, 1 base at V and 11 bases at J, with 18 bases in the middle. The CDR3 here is CASSEWDSRGRAQHF. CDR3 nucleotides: TGCGCCAGCAGTGAGTGGGACTCTCGGGGAAGGGCCCAGCATTTT.

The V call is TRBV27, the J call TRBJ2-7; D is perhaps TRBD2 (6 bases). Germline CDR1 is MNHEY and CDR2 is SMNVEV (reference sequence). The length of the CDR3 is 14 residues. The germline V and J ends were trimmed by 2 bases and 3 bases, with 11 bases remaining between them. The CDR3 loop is CASSLGGANYEQYF. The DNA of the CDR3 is TGTGCCAGCAGTTTAGGAGGGGCCAACTACGAGCAGTACTTC.

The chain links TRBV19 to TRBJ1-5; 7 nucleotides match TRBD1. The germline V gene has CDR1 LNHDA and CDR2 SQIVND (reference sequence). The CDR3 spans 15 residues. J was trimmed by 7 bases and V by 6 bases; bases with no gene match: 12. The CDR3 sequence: CASSALDRDNQPQHF. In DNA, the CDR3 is TGTGCCAGTAGCGCCCTTGACAGGGACAACCAGCCCCAGCATTTT.

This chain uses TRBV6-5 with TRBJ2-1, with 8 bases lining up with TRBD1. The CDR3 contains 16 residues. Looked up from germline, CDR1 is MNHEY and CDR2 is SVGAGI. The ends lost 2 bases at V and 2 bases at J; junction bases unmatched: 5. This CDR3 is CASSYVPGQAYNEQFF. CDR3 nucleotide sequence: TGTGCCAGCAGTTACGTACCGGGACAGGCCTACAATGAGCAGTTCTTC.

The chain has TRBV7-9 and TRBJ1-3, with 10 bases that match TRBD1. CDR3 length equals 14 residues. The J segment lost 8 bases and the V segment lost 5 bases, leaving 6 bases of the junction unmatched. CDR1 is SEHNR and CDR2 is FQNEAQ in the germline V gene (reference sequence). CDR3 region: CASSRDRGRDTIYF. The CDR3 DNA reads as TGTGCCAGCAGCCGGGACAGGGGCCGTGACACCATATATTTT.

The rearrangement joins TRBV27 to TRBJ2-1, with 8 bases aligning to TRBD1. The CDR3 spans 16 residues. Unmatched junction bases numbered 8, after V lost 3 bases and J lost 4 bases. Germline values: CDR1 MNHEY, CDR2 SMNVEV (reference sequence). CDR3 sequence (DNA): TGTGCCAGCAGTTTGGCGTGGCAGGGGGCTTACAATGAGCAGTTCTTC. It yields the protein CASSLAWQGAYNEQFF.

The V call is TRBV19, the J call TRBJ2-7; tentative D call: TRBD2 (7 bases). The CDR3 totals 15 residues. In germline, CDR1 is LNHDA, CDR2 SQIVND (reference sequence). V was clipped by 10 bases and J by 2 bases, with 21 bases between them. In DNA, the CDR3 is TGTGCCACGGGGGGCTTCGGACAGACTGCCTACGAGCAGTACTTC. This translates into CATGGFGQTAYEQYF.

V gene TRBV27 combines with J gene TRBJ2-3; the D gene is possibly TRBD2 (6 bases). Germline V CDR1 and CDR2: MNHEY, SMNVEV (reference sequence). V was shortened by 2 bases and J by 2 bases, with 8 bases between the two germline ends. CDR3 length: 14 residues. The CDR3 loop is CASSLGLSTDTQYF. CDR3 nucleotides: TGTGCCAGCAGTTTAGGACTATCCACAGATACGCAGTATTTT.

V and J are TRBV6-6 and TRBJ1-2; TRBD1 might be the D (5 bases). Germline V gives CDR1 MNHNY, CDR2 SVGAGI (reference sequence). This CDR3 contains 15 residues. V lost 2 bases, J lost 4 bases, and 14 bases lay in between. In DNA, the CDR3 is TGTGCCAGCAGTTACACTTTTCGGGGGGGCTATGGCTACACCTTC. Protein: CASSYTFRGGYGYTF.

This chain's CDR3 is CASRGTGLGNYGYTF. In DNA, the CDR3 is TGTGCCAGCAGGGGTACAGGGTTAGGGAACTATGGCTACACCTTC. This chain uses TRBV25-1 with TRBJ1-2, with D possibly being TRBD1 (6 bases). This CDR3 comprises 15 residues. V shed 6 bases and J shed 2 bases, with 16 bases lying between them. CDR1 MGHDK and CDR2 SYGVNS come from the germline V gene.

The CDR3, as DNA: TGTGCCAGCAGCTTACAGGGGGCGGATGGCTACACCTTC. It translates to CASSLQGADGYTF. This rearrangement joins TRBV7-9 to TRBJ1-2; TRBD1 aligns across 8 bases. The CDR3 spans 13 residues. Germline V gene sequence: CDR1 SEHNR, CDR2 FQNEAQ (reference sequence). V was pared by 2 bases and J by 6 bases, with 2 bases of the junction left unmatched.

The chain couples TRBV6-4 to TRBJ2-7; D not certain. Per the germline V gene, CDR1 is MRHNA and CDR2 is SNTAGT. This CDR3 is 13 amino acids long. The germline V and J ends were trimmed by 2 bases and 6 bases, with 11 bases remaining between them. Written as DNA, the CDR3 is TGTGCCAGCAGTGACACACCCTCCACCGAGCAGTACTTC. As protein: CASSDTPSTEQYF.